This T cell receptor beta chain was captured in a study of blood T cell repertoires in COVID-19. Study information: PBMCs, B-cell-depleted T cells, or T cells were the source of the cDNA or gDNA that made up the material.

This clone occurred once. Method: immunoSEQ multiplex PCR; TCRdb's copy keeps in-frame clones and lacks some. The profile covers 380,000 or so clones, with around 87% appearing a single time and 1% to 1.5% taken by the ten largest. Germline-derived CDR1 and CDR2 are SEHNR and FQNEAQ (reference sequence). V shed 5 bases and J shed 6 bases, with 11 bases lying between them. There are 13 residues in the CDR3. The sequenced sample was PBMCs or T cells enriched from blood (not recorded which). This TCR derives from a man under 40 who had recovered from COVID-19. This sequence joins TRBV7-9 and TRBJ1-5; TRBD1 might be the D (5 bases). The CDR3 spells CASSDGTVQPQHF. The CDR3 DNA sequence: TGTGCCAGCAGCGACGGGACTGTTCAGCCCCAGCATTTT. Drawing the rest from reference TRBV7-9 and TRBJ1-5, the complete variable domain is DTGVSQNPRHKITKRGQNVTFRCDPISEHNRLYWYRQTLGQGPEFLTYFQNEAQLEKSRLLSDRFSAERPKGSFSTLEIQRTEQGDSAMYLCASSDGTVQPQHFGDGTRLSIL.